Below, 28 T cell receptor beta chains from the same sample are listed, as sequenced in a study of technical replicates of blood from several donors. Sequencing was performed with immunoSEQ multiplex PCR; in TCRdb, only in-frame clones are kept and a portion is missing. This table has fewer than 80,000 clones, roughly 89% appearing once. Sequenced sample: PBMCs. The receptors stem from a human donor in good health. Some clones in this sample may be carry-over from other donors' samples.

This chain connects TRBV30 to TRBJ2-3; the D gene is possibly TRBD2 (5 bases). CDR3 length equals 14 residues. The germline gives CDR1 GTSNPN, CDR2 SVGIG (reference sequence). Trimming removed 5 bases at V and 0 bases at J, with 12 bases between. The CDR3 spells CAWRSGVSTDTQYF. CDR3 nucleotides: TGTGCCTGGCGCAGCGGAGTGAGCACAGATACGCAGTATTTT.

This clone was seen only once. The V gene is TRBV10-3, the J gene TRBJ2-7; 10 bases map to TRBD2. The CDR3 contains 14 residues. In germline, CDR1 is ENHRY, CDR2 SYGVKD. Trimming cost V 6 bases and J 5 bases; bases outside gene matches: 7. Here the CDR3 reads CAIRVLAGGDEQYF. The CDR3 bases are TGTGCCATCAGAGTGTTAGCGGGGGGCGACGAGCAGTACTTC.

This rearrangement joins TRBV15 to TRBJ2-3, with D possibly being TRBD2 (6 bases). The ends were cut back, 1 base at V and 2 bases at J, with 10 bases in the middle. Germline V CDR1 and CDR2: LNHNV, YYDKDF (reference sequence). This CDR3 comprises 15 residues. CDR3 nucleotides: TGTGCCACCAGCAGAGCGGGGGACGTCACAGATACGCAGTATTTT. It yields the protein CATSRAGDVTDTQYF.

This chain connects TRBV7-8 to TRBJ1-2; 10 positions match TRBD1. V dropped 4 bases and J dropped 6; count of bases not matched to a gene: 8. The CDR3 is 15 amino acids. Germline V gene sequence: CDR1 SGHVS, CDR2 FQNEAQ. CDR3: CASSSRTGTGDGYTF. The CDR3 bases are TGTGCCAGCAGCTCCCGCACCGGGACAGGGGATGGCTACACCTTC.

This rearrangement joins TRBV5-6 to TRBJ1-2; D unclear. Germline lookup yields CDR1 SGHDT and CDR2 YYEEEE. CDR3 size: 13 residues. V was clipped by 0 bases and J by 2 bases, with 5 bases between them. The CDR3, as DNA: TGTGCCAGCAGCTTGGAACAGAACTATGGCTACACCTTC. This sequence encodes CASSLEQNYGYTF.

This chain connects TRBV4-1 to TRBJ1-1, with 10 bases matching TRBD1. Germline assignment: CDR1 MGHRA and CDR2 YSYEKL. The CDR3 length is 18 residues. V lost 4 bases and J lost 4; bases outside the gene matches: 15. This CDR3 reads CASSLETGGFLGRTEAFF. CDR3 in DNA: TGCGCCAGCAGCCTAGAGACAGGGGGCTTCCTAGGGCGCACTGAAGCTTTCTTT.

This chain uses TRBV2 with TRBJ1-4, with D unclear. Germline V gene data show CDR1 as SNHLY and CDR2 as FYNNEI. Deletions cut 4 bases from V and 4 bases from J, with 10 bases between. CDR3 length: 14 residues. For the CDR3, the DNA is TGTGCCAGCAGTGCCACAGCCTATAATGAAAAACTGTTTTTT. Amino acids: CASSATAYNEKLFF.

CDR3 residues: CASSPLEGEPYNEQFF. As DNA, the CDR3 is TGCGCCAGCAGCCCCCTCGAGGGAGAACCCTACAATGAGCAGTTCTTC. The V gene is TRBV4-1, the J gene TRBJ2-1, with D possibly TRBD2 on 5 matching bases. Trimming took 4 bases from V and 2 from J, leaving 15 bases between them. Germline V CDR1 and CDR2: MGHRA, YSYEKL. CDR3 length: 16 residues.

The rearrangement uses TRBV5-1 and TRBJ2-2, with 9 bases fitting TRBD2. Germline lookup yields CDR1 SGHRS and CDR2 YFSETQ. The junction had 4 bases not matched to a gene; V was cut back by 4 bases and J by 6 bases. The CDR3 is made up of 14 amino acids. CDR3 region: CASSQGLAPGELFF. The CDR3 DNA sequence: TGCGCCAGCAGCCAGGGACTAGCCCCCGGGGAGCTGTTTTTT. The variable domain in full, with the rest retrieved from reference TRBV5-1 and TRBJ2-2, is KAGVTQTPRYLIKTRGQQVTLSCSPISGHRSVSWYQQTPGQGLQFLFEYFSETQRNKGNFPGRFSGRQFSNSRSEMNVSTLELGDSALYLCASSQGLAPGELFFGEGSRLTVL.

The chain joins TRBV6-5 to TRBJ2-7; 7 nucleotides match TRBD1. In germline, CDR1 is MNHEY, CDR2 SVGAGI. The CDR3 is 15 residues long. Trimming at V came to 6 bases and at J to 6 bases, leaving 14 bases not matched to a gene. CDR3 sequence: CASSRPVPTGTEQYF. The CDR3 DNA is TGTGCCAGCAGCCGCCCCGTTCCGACAGGGACCGAGCAGTACTTC.

The chain employs TRBV14 and TRBJ1-1; D might be TRBD1 (6 bases). Deletions cut 0 bases from V and 1 base from J, with 12 bases between. Germline lookup yields CDR1 SGHDN and CDR2 FVKESK. The length of the CDR3 is 16 residues. The CDR3 DNA reads as TGTGCCAGCAGCCAAGAAGACAGGTTGGAGAACACTGAAGCTTTCTTT. Translated: CASSQEDRLENTEAFF.

The chain employs TRBV20-1 and TRBJ1-1; 7 bases line up with TRBD1. The V segment lost 6 bases and the J segment 9 bases; nucleotides outside the gene matches: 4. CDR3 length equals 10 residues. Germline lookup yields CDR1 DFQATT and CDR2 SNEGSKA (reference sequence). This chain's CDR3 is CSALTGKAFF. The CDR3 region has the DNA TGCAGTGCCTTGACAGGGAAAGCTTTCTTT.

V and J are TRBV29-1 and TRBJ2-3; maybe TRBD1 (5 bases). Germline V lookup: CDR1 SQVTM, CDR2 ANQGSEA. Trimming removed 2 bases from V and 4 bases from J, with 16 bases in between. This CDR3 is 15 amino acids long. The CDR3 spells CSVEKVAKGPDTQYF. The CDR3 DNA sequence: TGCAGCGTTGAAAAGGTAGCAAAGGGGCCAGATACGCAGTATTTT.

CDR3 bases: TGCAGCGTTTGGACAGGGGGGGATCATGGCTACACCTTC. It is translated as CSVWTGGDHGYTF. The chain employs TRBV29-1 and TRBJ1-2; 10 bases match TRBD1. The V and J ends lost 5 bases and 6 bases, in that order; junction bases with no gene match: 6. The CDR3 covers 13 residues. Germline-derived CDR1 and CDR2 are SQVTM and ANQGSEA.

The V gene is TRBV7-2, the J gene TRBJ1-6; 9 bases are a match to TRBD1. Germline V gene sequence: CDR1 SGHTA, CDR2 FQGNSA. The J segment lost 2 bases and the V segment lost 5 bases, leaving 10 bases of the junction unmatched. This CDR3 spans 18 amino acids. The CDR3 DNA follows: TGTGCCAGCAGCCCACGGTGGACAGGGGAGGCCTATAATTCACCCCTCCACTTT. As protein: CASSPRWTGEAYNSPLHF.

The rearrangement uses TRBV9 and TRBJ1-2; 8 bases fit TRBD1. The CDR3 sequence is 13 residues long. The J segment lost 4 bases and the V segment lost 4 bases, leaving 3 bases of the junction unmatched. In germline, CDR1 is SGDLS, CDR2 YYNGEE. The CDR3 nucleotides are TGTGCCAGCAGCCCCGGACAGGGCTATGGCTACACCTTC. This sequence encodes CASSPGQGYGYTF.

The CDR3 here is CASSPSTDNTEAFF. In DNA, the CDR3 is TGCGCCAGCAGCCCTTCGACAGACAACACTGAAGCTTTCTTT. The chain carries TRBV4-3 and TRBJ1-1; D may be TRBD1 (5 bases). The CDR3 contains 14 residues. The germline V and J ends were trimmed by 4 bases and 2 bases, with 11 bases remaining between them. Germline V gene lookup returns CDR1 LGHNA and CDR2 YSLEER.

The chain combines TRBV7-2 with TRBJ1-2; the D gene is possibly TRBD1 (5 bases). Per the germline V gene, CDR1 is SGHTA and CDR2 is FQGNSA. The CDR3 has 16 amino acids. Trimming pared 5 bases from V and 5 bases from J, leaving 21 bases between. CDR3: CASSELIGGGRYGYTF. In DNA form, the CDR3 reads TGTGCCAGCAGCGAACTAATCGGCGGGGGGAGGTATGGCTACACCTTC.

The chain carries TRBV5-8 and TRBJ2-5; the D gene is possibly TRBD2 (7 bases). Trimming shortened V by 0 bases and J by 4 bases, and 16 bases separated the two germline ends. Per the germline V gene, CDR1 is SGHTS and CDR2 is YDEGEE. CDR3 size: 16 residues. The CDR3 DNA follows: TGTGCCAGCAGCTTGGCCGGGGGGCGGGTAGGAGAGACCCAGTACTTC. It encodes CASSLAGGRVGETQYF.

The V gene is TRBV7-2, the J gene TRBJ2-5; 10 nucleotides line up with TRBD2. The junction had 5 bases not matched to a gene; V was cut back by 2 bases and J by 2 bases. Germline lookup yields CDR1 SGHTA and CDR2 FQGNSA. This CDR3 region has 16 residues. The CDR3 sequence: CASSLTTAGGQETQYF. The CDR3 nucleotides read TGTGCCAGCAGCTTAACAACAGCGGGGGGGCAAGAGACCCAGTACTTC.

J is TRBJ2-7 and V is TRBV7-2, with 7 bases lining up with TRBD2. Germline CDR1 SGHTA, CDR2 FQGNSA. Trimming cost V 4 bases and J 3 bases; bases outside gene matches: 6. This CDR3 contains 14 residues. CDR3 amino acids: CASSSNVAGYEQYF. CDR3 DNA sequence: TGTGCCAGCAGCTCTAATGTAGCGGGCTACGAGCAGTACTTC. Using reference TRBV7-2 and TRBJ2-7 for the parts outside the CDR3, the full variable domain is GAGVSQSPSNKVTEKGKDVELRCDPISGHTALYWYRQSLGQGLEFLIYFQGNSAPDKSGLPSDRFSAERTGGSVSTLTIQRTQQEDSAVYLCASSSNVAGYEQYFGPGTRLTVT.

The rearrangement links TRBV15 to TRBJ1-1; D unclear. Per germline, CDR1 LNHNV and CDR2 YYDKDF (reference sequence). With 1 base removed from V and 4 bases from J, the gap between germline ends came to 13 bases. CDR3 length: 15 amino acids. The CDR3 loop is CATSRVDLWSTEAFF. CDR3 bases: TGTGCCACCAGCAGAGTTGATCTCTGGAGCACTGAAGCTTTCTTT.

This sequence joins TRBV19 and TRBJ1-2; no reliable D call. From germline, CDR1 is LNHDA and CDR2 SQIVND (reference sequence). The ends were cut back, 8 bases at V and 3 bases at J, with 19 bases in the middle. The CDR3 covers 15 residues. CDR3 region: CASSDFTLGDYGYTF. The CDR3 DNA sequence: TGTGCCAGTTCGGACTTCACGCTTGGGGACTATGGCTACACCTTC.

The genes are TRBV29-1 and TRBJ2-3, with a tentative D call TRBD2 (7 bases). Germline lookup yields CDR1 SQVTM and CDR2 ANQGSEA. Trimming took 7 bases from V and 11 from J, leaving 19 bases between them. CDR3 length: 12 amino acids. The CDR3 DNA reads as TGCAGCGCCCTGAGAGGGGGGGAAGTGCAGTATTTT. Translation gives CSALRGGEVQYF.

The chain uses TRBV6-1 and TRBJ2-4; 7 bases align to TRBD1. This CDR3 is 13 amino acids long. Germline V lookup: CDR1 MNHNS, CDR2 SASEGT. Trimming at V came to 6 bases and at J to 7 bases, leaving 6 bases not matched to a gene. The chain's CDR3 is CASRETGPNIQYF. The CDR3 region has the DNA TGTGCCAGCAGGGAGACAGGGCCCAACATTCAGTACTTC.

This rearrangement joins TRBV7-8 to TRBJ2-7, with D maybe TRBD1 (6 bases). The V end was cut by 3 bases, the J end by 2 bases, with 11 bases between. The CDR3 is made up of 14 amino acids. Germline V CDR1 and CDR2: SGHVS, FQNEAQ. For the CDR3, the DNA is TGTGCCAGCAGCTTTCATCGGGACACCTACGAGCAGTACTTC. Amino acids: CASSFHRDTYEQYF.

This clone has only one observation. The gene calls are TRBV2 and TRBJ2-1; 7 positions agree with TRBD1. CDR3 length equals 16 residues. CDR1 and CDR2 from the germline V gene are SNHLY and FYNNEI. The V segment lost 8 bases and the J segment 4 bases; nucleotides outside the gene matches: 14. The CDR3 loop is CASLILGQEQYNEQFF. The CDR3 DNA follows: TGTGCCAGCCTAATCCTAGGACAGGAGCAATACAATGAGCAGTTCTTC.

The chain employs TRBV2 and TRBJ1-1; no firm D call. The CDR3 runs to 13 residues. Per germline, CDR1 SNHLY and CDR2 FYNNEI. Trimming shortened V by 4 bases and J by 5 bases, and 11 bases separated the two germline ends. CDR3 amino acids: CASSGSGGTEAFF. DNA of the CDR3: TGTGCCAGCAGTGGTTCTGGAGGTACTGAAGCTTTCTTT.